The table lists the clone carrying this T cell receptor beta chain with many counts. Its specificity is not known. Unique molecular identifiers were carried by the TCR beta cDNA libraries. TCRdb called the PCR reads again in MiXCR, with one record for every CDR3 protein. The table shows roughly 170,000 distinct CDR3 sequences, with over 25% occurring only once. These data belong to a study of post-analysis software for immune sequencing data. Looking at the study overall: Courses of disease covered relapsing-remitting, secondary progressive and progressive-relapsing multiple sclerosis. General observations from the study: A significant reduction in normalized Chao1 diversity was observed in multiple sclerosis patients versus controls. Four to six TRBV segments appeared more often in patients than in controls, and TRBV5-6, TRBV5-1 and TRBV20-1 were among these.

The CDR3 runs to 16 residues. Germline trimming cut 2 bases from V and 1 base from J; bases unmatched to any gene: 5. Germline assignment: CDR1 ENHRY and CDR2 SYGVKD. This clonotype was obtained from a girl aged 10-17 years with multiple sclerosis. V is TRBV10-3 and J is TRBJ2-7; 10 nucleotides match TRBD2. The sample comprised blood. CDR3 in amino acids: CAISERSAGGSYEQYF. The DNA for the CDR3 is TGTGCCATCAGTGAGCGGTCAGCGGGAGGGTCCTACGAGCAGTACTTC.